The following is a T cell receptor (beta chain) sequence with its context. Its target is not known. The method was immunoSEQ multiplex PCR; TCRdb's version includes in-frame clones alone and lacks a portion of them. There are millions of clones in the sample; about 94% occur only once, and about 1.1% lies in the top ten. The CDR3 consists of 13 residues. The V segment lost 5 bases and the J segment 6 bases; nucleotides outside the gene matches: 5. Germline lookup yields CDR1 SQVTM and CDR2 ANQGSEA. These data come from a study of shared clonotypes between healthy human individuals. The study, taken as a whole, reports: Sharing across several donors was seen in roughly 5% of naive CD4 clonotypes.

Selected positively for CCR7 and CD45RO-negative, naive CD8 cells excluded terminally differentiated effector memory CD45RA+ cells. Every contributor of samples was a Caucasian grown-up residing in Nashville, Tennessee. Sequencing was performed on naive CD8+ T cells sorted from blood. The TCR was taken from a man aged 18 to 30 in good health. The chain is built from TRBV29-1 and TRBJ2-2, with 8 bases aligning to TRBD2. In DNA, the CDR3 is TGCAGCGTTCCCGGGGGGGAGGCCGGGGAGCTGTTTTTT. Translated: CSVPGGEAGELFF.